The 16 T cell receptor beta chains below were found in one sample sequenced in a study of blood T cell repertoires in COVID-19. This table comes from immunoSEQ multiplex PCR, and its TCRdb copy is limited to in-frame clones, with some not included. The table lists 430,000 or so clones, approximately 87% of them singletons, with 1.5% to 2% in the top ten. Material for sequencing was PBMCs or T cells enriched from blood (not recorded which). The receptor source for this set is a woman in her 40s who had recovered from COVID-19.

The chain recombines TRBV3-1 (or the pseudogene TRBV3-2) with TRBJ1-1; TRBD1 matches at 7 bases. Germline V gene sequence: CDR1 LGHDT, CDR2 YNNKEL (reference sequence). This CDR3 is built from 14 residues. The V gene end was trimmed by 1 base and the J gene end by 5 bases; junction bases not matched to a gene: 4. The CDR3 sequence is CASSQGQGVTEAFF. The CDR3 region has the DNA TGTGCCAGCAGCCAAGGACAGGGCGTTACTGAAGCTTTCTTT.

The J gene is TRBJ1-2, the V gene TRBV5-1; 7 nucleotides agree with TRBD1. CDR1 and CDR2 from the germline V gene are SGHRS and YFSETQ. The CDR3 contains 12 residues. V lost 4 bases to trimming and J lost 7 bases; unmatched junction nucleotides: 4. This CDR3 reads CASSTTGSGYTF. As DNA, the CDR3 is TGCGCCAGCAGCACGACAGGGTCTGGCTACACCTTC.

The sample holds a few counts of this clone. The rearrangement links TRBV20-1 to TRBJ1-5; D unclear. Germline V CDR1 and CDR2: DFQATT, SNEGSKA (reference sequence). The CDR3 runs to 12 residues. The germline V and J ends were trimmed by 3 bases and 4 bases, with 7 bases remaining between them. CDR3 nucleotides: TGCAGTGCTAGTCCGGGAAATCAGCCCCAGCATTTT. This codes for CSASPGNQPQHF.

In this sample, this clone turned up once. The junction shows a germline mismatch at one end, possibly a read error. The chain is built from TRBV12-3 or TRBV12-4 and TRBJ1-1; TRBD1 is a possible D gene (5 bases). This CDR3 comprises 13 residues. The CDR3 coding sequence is TGTGCCAGCAATTTAGGGGTTGGGGCCGAAGCTTTCTTT. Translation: CASNLGVGAEAFF.

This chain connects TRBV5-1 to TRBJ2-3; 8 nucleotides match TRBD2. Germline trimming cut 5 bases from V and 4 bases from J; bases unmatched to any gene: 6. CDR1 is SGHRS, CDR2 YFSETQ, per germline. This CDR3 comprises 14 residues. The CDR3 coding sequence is TGCGCCAGCAGTGGGGATAGCGGGGCAGATACGCAGTATTTT. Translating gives CASSGDSGADTQYF.

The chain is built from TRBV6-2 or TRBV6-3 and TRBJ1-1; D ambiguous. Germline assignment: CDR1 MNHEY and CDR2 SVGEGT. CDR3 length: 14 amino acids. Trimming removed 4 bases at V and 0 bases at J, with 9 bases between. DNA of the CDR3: TGTGCCAGCAGTTTCCCGGGTATGAACACTGAAGCTTTCTTT. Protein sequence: CASSFPGMNTEAFF.

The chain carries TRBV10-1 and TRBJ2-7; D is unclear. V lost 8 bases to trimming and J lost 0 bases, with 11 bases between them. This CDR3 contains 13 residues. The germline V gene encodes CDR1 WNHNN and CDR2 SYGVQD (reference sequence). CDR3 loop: CASGDPFSYEQYF. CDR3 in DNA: TGCGCCAGCGGAGACCCTTTCTCCTACGAGCAGTACTTC.

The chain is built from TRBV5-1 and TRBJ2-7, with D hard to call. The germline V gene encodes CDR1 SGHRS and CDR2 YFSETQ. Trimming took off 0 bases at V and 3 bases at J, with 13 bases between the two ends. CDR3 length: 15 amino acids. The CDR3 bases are TGCGCCAGCAGCTTGGAGTCCCACCCGGTCTACGAGCAGTACTTC. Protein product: CASSLESHPVYEQYF.

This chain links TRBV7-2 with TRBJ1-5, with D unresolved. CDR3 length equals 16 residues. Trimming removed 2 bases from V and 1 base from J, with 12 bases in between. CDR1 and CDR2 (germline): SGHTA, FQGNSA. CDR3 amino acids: CASSLYEGFSNQPQHF. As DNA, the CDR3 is TGTGCCAGCAGCTTATACGAGGGATTCAGCAATCAGCCCCAGCATTTT.

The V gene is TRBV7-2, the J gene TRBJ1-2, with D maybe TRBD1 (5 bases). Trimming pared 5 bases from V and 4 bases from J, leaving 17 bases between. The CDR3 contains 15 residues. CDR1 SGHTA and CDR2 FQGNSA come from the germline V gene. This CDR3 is CASSNLRPGGYGYTF. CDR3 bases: TGTGCCAGCAGCAATCTCCGACCCGGGGGCTATGGCTACACCTTC.

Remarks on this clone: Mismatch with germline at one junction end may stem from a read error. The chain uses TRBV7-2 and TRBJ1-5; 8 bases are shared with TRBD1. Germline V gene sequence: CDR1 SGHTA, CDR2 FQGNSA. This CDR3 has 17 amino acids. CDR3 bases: TGTGCCAGCAGTTTAGCCCCCGGGACAGGCCTCAATCAGCCCCAGCATTTT. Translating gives CASSLAPGTGLNQPQHF.

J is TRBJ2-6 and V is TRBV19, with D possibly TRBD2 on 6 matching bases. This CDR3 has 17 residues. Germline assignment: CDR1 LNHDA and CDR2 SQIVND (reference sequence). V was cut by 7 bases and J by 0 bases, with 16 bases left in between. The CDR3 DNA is TGTGCCAGTACCGCCTTTAGCGGTGGCTCTGGGGCCAACGTCCTGACTTTC. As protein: CASTAFSGGSGANVLTF.

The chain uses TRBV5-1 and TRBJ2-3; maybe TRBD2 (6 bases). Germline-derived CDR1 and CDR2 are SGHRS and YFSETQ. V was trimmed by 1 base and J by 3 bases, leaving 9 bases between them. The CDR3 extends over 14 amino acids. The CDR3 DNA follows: TGCGCCAGCAGCTTGTCGGGAGAGACAGATACGCAGTATTTT. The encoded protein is CASSLSGETDTQYF.

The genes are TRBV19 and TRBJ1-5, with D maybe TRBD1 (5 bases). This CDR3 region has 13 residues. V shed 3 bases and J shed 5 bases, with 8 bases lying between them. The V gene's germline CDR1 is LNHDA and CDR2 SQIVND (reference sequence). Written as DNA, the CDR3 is TGTGCCAGTAGTATCAGGGAGGATCAGCCCCAGCATTTT. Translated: CASSIREDQPQHF.

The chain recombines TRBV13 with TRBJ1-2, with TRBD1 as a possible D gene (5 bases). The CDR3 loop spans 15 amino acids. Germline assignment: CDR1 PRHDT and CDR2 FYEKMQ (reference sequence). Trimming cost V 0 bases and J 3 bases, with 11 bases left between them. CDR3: CASSLGGPPDYGYTF. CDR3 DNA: TGTGCCAGCAGCTTAGGGGGGCCCCCAGACTATGGCTACACCTTC.

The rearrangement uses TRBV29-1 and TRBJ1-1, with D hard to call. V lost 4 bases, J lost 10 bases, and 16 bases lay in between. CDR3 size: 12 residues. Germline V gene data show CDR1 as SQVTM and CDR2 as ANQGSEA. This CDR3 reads CSVVYEKSGAFF. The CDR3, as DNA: TGCAGCGTTGTATACGAGAAATCGGGAGCTTTCTTT.